This record concerns one TCR beta chain sequence. Its antigen is unidentified. From RNA transcripts, TCR beta CDR3 regions were amplified. First-round RT-PCR of the TCR CDR3 relied on the HTBI primer set. TCRdb ran MiXCR on the multiplex PCR reads and lists one entry per CDR3 protein. The sample carries 500,000 to 800,000 distinct CDR3 sequences, just under 45% recorded once. The sample is drawn from a study of T cells in Graves' hyperthyroidism and ophthalmopathy. The study's findings and limits: It was a median about 6 months before onset that the model predicted ophthalmopathy. Most thyroid clonotypes expanded above 0.001 were also detected in blood. A 13 V-J signature model discriminated ophthalmopathy versus stable hyperthyroidism.

The diagnostic basis comprised clinical symptoms, serum thyroxine and TRAb, thyroid ultrasound and orbital computed tomography. The sample taken for sequencing was peripheral blood or thyroid tissue (not recorded which). The receptor comes from an adult man with Graves' disease, either hyperthyroidism or ophthalmopathy (not recorded which).

CDR3 in amino acids: CASSLAGGSGQEDGQYF. Written as DNA, the CDR3 is TGTGCCAGCAGCTTAGCGGGGGGGTCGGGACAGGAAGACGGGCAGTACTTC. The genes are TRBV7-2 and TRBJ2-7; a weak D match, TRBD1 (8 bases). The CDR3 covers 17 residues. V was pared by 0 bases and J by 9 bases, with 24 bases between. Germline values: CDR1 SGHTA, CDR2 FQGNSA.